This T cell receptor beta chain was documented in a study of blood T cell repertoires in COVID-19. Looking at the study overall: Sites across the United States, Italy and Spain contributed samples from acute and convalescent COVID-19.

J gave up 4 bases and V 5 bases, and 9 bases lay outside the gene matches. The CDR3 contains 16 residues. Germline loops: CDR1 SEHNR, CDR2 FQNEAQ (reference sequence). Living in under 30 US areas, the participants were between 18 and 89 years of age. Some clones are missing from TCRdb's copy, which holds only in-frame ones; the method was immunoSEQ multiplex PCR. The sample carries 210,000 or so clones, approximately 80% recorded once. This clone was found a few times. The clonotype comes from a man in his 60s who had recovered from COVID-19. The chain recombines TRBV7-9 with TRBJ2-5; 11 nucleotides line up with TRBD2. Sequencing was done on a sample of PBMCs or T cells enriched from blood (not recorded which). CDR3 nucleotides: TGTGCCAGCAGCCCCCGGGGACTAGCGGTTAGAGAGACCCAGTACTTC. Residues: CASSPRGLAVRETQYF.